This T cell receptor beta chain was sequenced in a study of blood T cell repertoires in COVID-19. Study as a whole: Sites in the United States, Italy and Spain provided acute and convalescent COVID-19 samples. T cells, B-cell-depleted T cells, or PBMCs provided the cDNA or gDNA that served as material.

Per the authors' pipeline: Reference gene primer amplification gave estimated nucleated cell counts. Assay used: immunoSEQ multiplex PCR; TCRdb lists only in-frame clones, some missing. That table furnishes V, J and clone size, whereas the DNA furnished D and trimming. The sample comprises 150,000 to 180,000 clones, under 85% of which are singletons, and 0.63% rests with the top ten. The CDR3 has 15 amino acids. The V gene's germline CDR1 is SGHTA and CDR2 FQGNSA. V lost 5 bases and J 5 bases, leaving 18 bases between the germline ends. The chain links TRBV7-2 to TRBJ2-5; D is possibly TRBD2 (6 bases). The source is a man aged 55 to 69 with COVID-19, enrolled during active disease. The sample comprised peripheral blood. In DNA form, the CDR3 reads TGTGCCAGCAGCCCCTCGCGGGACCCGCGGGAGACCCAGTACTTC. Protein sequence: CASSPSRDPRETQYF.